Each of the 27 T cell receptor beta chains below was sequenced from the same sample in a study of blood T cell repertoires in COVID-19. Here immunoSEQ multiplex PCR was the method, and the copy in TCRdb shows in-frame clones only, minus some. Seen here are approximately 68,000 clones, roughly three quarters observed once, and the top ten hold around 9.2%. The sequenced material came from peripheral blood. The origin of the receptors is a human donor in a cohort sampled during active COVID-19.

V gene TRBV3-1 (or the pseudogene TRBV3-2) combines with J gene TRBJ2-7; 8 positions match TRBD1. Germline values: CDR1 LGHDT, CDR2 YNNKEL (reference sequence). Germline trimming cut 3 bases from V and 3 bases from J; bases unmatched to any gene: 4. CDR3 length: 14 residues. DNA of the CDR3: TGTGCCAGCAGCCATCTGACAGGGGACTACGAGCAGTACTTC. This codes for CASSHLTGDYEQYF.

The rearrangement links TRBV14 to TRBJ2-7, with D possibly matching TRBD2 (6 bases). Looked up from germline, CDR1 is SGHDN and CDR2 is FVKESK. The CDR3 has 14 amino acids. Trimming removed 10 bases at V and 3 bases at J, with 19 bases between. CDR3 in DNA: TGTGCCATCCTGGTCGTGGTAGCGGACTACGAGCAGTACTTC. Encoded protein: CAILVVVADYEQYF. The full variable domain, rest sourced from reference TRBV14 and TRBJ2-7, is EAGVTQFPSHSVIEKGQTVTLRCDPISGHDNLYWYRRVMGKEIKFLLHFVKESKQDESGMPNNRFLAERTGGTYSTLKVQPAELEDSGVYFCAILVVVADYEQYFGPGTRLTVT.

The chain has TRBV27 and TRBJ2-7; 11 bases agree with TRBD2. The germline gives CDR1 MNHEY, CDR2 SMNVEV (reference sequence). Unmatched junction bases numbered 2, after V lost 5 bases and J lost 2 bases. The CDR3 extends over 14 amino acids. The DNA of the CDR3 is TGTGCCAGCAGTACGACTAGCGGGGCCTACGAGCAGTACTTC. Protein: CASSTTSGAYEQYF.

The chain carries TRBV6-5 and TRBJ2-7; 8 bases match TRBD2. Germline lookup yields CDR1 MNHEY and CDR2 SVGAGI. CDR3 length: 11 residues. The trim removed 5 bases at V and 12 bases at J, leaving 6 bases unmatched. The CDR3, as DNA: TGTGCCAGCAGTCACGGGAGGGGTTGGTACTTC. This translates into CASSHGRGWYF.

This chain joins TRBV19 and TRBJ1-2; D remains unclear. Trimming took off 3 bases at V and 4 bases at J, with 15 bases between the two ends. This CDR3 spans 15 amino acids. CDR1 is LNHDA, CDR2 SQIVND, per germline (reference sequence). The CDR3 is CASSIRETEFYGYTF. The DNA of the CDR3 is TGTGCCAGTAGTATTCGCGAGACGGAGTTCTATGGCTACACCTTC. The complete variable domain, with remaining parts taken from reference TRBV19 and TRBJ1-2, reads DGGITQSPKYLFRKEGQNVTLSCEQNLNHDAMYWYRQDPGQGLRLIYYSQIVNDFQKGDIAEGYSVSREKKESFPLTVTSAQKNPTAFYLCASSIRETEFYGYTFGSGTRLTVV.

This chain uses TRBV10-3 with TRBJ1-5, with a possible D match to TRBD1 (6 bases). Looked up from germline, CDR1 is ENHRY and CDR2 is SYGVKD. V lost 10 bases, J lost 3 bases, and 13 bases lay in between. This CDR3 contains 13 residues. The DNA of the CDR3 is TGTGCCACCCACAGGGATAACAATCAGCCCCAGCATTTT. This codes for CATHRDNNQPQHF.

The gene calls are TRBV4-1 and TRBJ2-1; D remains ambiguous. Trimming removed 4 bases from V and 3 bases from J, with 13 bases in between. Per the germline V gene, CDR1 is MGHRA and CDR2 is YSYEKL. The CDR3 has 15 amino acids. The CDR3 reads CASSLSAAYYNEQFF. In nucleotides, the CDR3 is TGCGCCAGCAGCCTCAGTGCGGCCTACTACAATGAGCAGTTCTTC.

CDR3 amino acids: CASSDGGNQPQHF. CDR3 nucleotides: TGCGCCAGCAGTGACGGAGGCAATCAGCCCCAGCATTTT. J is TRBJ1-5 and V is TRBV10-2; D gene ambiguous. The CDR3 consists of 13 residues. From germline, CDR1 is WSHSY and CDR2 SAAADI. Trimming took off 3 bases at V and 2 bases at J, with 5 bases between the two ends.

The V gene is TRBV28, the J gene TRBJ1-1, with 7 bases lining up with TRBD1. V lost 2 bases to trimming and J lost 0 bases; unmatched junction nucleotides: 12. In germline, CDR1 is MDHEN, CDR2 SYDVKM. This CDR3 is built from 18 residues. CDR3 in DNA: TGTGCCAGCAGTTTAGGCAGGGGGTTAGGAAGGATGAACACTGAAGCTTTCTTT. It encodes CASSLGRGLGRMNTEAFF.

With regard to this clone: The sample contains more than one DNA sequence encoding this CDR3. The CDR3 loop is CASSYGTSSYEQYF. The CDR3 region has the DNA TGTGCCAGCAGTTACGGGACTAGTTCCTACGAGCAGTACTTC. The J gene is TRBJ2-7, the V gene TRBV6-2 or TRBV6-3, with 8 bases aligning to TRBD2. CDR3 size: 14 residues. Germline-derived CDR1 and CDR2 are MNHEY and SVGEGT. V was pared by 2 bases and J by 1 base, with 1 base of the junction left unmatched.

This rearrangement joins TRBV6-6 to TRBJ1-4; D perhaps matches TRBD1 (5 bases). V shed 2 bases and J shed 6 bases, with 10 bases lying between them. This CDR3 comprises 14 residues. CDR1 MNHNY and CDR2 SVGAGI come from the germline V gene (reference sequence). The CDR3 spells CASSYGGLDEKLFF. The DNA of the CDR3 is TGTGCCAGCAGTTACGGGGGACTGGATGAAAAACTGTTTTTT.

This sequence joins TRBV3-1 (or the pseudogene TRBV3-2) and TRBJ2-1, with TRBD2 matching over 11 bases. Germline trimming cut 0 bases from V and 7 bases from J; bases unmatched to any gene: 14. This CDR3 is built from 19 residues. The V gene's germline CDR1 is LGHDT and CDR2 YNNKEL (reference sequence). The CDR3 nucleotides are TGTGCCAGCAGCCAAGAGTCGGCAGTACTAGCGGGAGATCGGAATGAGCAGTTCTTC. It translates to CASSQESAVLAGDRNEQFF.

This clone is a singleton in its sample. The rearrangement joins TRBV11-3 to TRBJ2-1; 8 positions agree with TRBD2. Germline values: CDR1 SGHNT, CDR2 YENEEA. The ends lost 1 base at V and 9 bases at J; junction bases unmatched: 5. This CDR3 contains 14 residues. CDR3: CASSLAGGRVEQFF. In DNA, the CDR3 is TGTGCCAGCAGCTTAGCGGGAGGGCGGGTTGAGCAGTTCTTC.

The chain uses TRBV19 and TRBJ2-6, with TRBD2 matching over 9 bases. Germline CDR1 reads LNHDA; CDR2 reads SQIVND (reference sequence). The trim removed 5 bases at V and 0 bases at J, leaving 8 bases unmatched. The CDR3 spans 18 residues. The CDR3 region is CASSEALAGPSGANVLTF. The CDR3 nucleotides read TGTGCCAGTAGTGAGGCACTAGCGGGTCCCTCTGGGGCCAACGTCCTGACTTTC.

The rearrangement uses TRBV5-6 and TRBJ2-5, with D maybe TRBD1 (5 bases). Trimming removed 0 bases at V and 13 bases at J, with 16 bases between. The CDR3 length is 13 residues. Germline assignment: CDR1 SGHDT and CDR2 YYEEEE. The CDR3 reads CASSLGAQGPRYF. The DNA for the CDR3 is TGTGCCAGCAGCTTGGGAGCCCAGGGTCCTCGGTACTTC.

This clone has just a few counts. CDR3 sequence reads: CASSPRGGGLAGENTGELFF. The CDR3 DNA follows: TGTGCCAGCAGCCCCCGGGGAGGGGGACTAGCGGGAGAGAACACCGGGGAGCTGTTTTTT. This chain links TRBV9 with TRBJ2-2; TRBD2 agrees at 14 bases. Looked up from germline, CDR1 is SGDLS and CDR2 is YYNGEE. Trimming took 4 bases from V and 1 from J; bases not matched to a gene: 12. This CDR3 is 20 amino acids long.

The CDR3 DNA reads as TGTGCCAGCTCACCGTTCAAGCAGAACACCGGGGAGCTGTTTTTT. Amino acids: CASSPFKQNTGELFF. This chain joins TRBV18 and TRBJ2-2; D is unresolved. Germline lookup yields CDR1 KGHSH and CDR2 LQKENI. V was shortened by 3 bases and J by 1 base, with 9 bases between the two germline ends. CDR3 size: 15 residues.

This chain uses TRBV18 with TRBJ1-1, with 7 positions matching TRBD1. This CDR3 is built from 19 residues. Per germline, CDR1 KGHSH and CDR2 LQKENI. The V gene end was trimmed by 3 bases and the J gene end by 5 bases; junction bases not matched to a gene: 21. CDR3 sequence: CASSPRQGGVGDVGTEAFF. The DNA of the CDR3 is TGTGCCAGCTCACCTCGACAGGGTGGAGTTGGGGACGTGGGAACTGAAGCTTTCTTT.

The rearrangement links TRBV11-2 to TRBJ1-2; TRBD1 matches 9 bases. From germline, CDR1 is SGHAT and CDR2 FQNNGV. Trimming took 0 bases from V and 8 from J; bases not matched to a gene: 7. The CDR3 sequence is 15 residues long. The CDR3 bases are TGTGCCAGCAGCTTAGACTCTGGACAGGGGAGGGGCTACACCTTC. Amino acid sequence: CASSLDSGQGRGYTF. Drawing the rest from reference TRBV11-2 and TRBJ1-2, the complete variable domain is EAGVAQSPRYKIIEKRQSVAFWCNPISGHATLYWYQQILGQGPKLLIQFQNNGVVDDSQLPKDRFSAERLKGVDSTLKIQPAKLEDSAVYLCASSLDSGQGRGYTFGSGTRLTVV.

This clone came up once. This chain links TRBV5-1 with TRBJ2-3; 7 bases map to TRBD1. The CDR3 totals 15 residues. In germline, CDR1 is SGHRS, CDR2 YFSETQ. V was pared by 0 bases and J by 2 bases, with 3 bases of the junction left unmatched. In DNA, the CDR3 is TGCGCCAGCAGCTTGGCCGGGACAGCCACAGATACGCAGTATTTT. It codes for CASSLAGTATDTQYF.

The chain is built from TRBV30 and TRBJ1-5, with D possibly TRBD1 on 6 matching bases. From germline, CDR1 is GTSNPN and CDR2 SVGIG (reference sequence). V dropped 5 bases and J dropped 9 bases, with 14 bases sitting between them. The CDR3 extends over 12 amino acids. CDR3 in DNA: TGTGCCTGGCCCCGGACAGCTCCGCCCCAGCATTTT. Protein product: CAWPRTAPPQHF. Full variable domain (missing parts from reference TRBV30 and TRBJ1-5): SQTIHQWPATLVQPVGSPLSLECTVEGTSNPNLYWYRQAAGRGLQLLFYSVGIGQISSEVPQNLSASRPQDRQFILSSKKLLLSDSGFYLCAWPRTAPPQHFGDGTRLSIL.

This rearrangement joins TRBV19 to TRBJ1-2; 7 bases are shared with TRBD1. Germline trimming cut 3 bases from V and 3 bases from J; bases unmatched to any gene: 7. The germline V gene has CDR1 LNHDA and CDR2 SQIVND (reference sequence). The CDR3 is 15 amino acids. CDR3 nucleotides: TGTGCCAGTAGTATGCCCCGCAGGGGGGACTATGGCTACACCTTC. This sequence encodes CASSMPRRGDYGYTF.

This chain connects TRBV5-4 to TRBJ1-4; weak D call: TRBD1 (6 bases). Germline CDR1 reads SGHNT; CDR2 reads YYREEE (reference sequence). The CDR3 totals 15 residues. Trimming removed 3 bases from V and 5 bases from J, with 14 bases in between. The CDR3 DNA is TGTGCCAGCAGCTCGCCGACAGGATCCAATGAAAAACTGTTTTTT. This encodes CASSSPTGSNEKLFF.

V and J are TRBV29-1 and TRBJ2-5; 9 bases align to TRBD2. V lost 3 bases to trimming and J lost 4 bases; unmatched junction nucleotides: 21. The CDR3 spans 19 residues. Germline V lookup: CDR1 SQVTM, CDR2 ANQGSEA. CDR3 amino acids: CSVDLSRWAGGPSRETQYF. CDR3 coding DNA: TGCAGCGTTGACCTATCGAGGTGGGCGGGAGGGCCCTCCCGAGAGACCCAGTACTTC. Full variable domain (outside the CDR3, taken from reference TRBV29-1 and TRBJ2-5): SAVISQKPSRDICQRGTSLTIQCQVDSQVTMMFWYRQQPGQSLTLIATANQGSEATYESGFVIDKFPISRPNLTFSTLTVSNMSPEDSSIYLCSVDLSRWAGGPSRETQYFGPGTRLLVL.

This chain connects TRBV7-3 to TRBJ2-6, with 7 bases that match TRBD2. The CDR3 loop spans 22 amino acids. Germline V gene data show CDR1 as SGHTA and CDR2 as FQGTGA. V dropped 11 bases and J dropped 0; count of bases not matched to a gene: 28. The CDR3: CAGVPDGGDQINEFSGANVLTF. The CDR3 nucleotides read TGTGCCGGAGTTCCCGATGGGGGGGACCAGATTAACGAATTCTCTGGGGCCAACGTCCTGACTTTC. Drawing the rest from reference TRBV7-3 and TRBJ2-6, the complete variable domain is GAGVSQTPSNKVTEKGKYVELRCDPISGHTALYWYRQSLGQGPEFLIYFQGTGAADDSGLPNDRFFAVRPEGSVSTLKIQRTERGDSAVYLCAGVPDGGDQINEFSGANVLTFGAGSRLTVL.

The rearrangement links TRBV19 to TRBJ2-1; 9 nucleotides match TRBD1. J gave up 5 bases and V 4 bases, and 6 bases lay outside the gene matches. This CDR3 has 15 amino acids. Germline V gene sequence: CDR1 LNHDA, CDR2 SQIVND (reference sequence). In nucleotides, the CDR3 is TGTGCCAGTAGTACGGGGACAGGGCTTAACAATGAGCAGTTCTTC. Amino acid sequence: CASSTGTGLNNEQFF.

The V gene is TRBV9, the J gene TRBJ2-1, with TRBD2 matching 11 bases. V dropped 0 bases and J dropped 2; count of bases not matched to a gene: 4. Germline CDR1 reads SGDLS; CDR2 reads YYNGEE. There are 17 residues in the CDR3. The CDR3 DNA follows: TGTGCCAGCAGCGTAGCAGCTAGCGGGAGGACCTACAATGAGCAGTTCTTC. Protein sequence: CASSVAASGRTYNEQFF.